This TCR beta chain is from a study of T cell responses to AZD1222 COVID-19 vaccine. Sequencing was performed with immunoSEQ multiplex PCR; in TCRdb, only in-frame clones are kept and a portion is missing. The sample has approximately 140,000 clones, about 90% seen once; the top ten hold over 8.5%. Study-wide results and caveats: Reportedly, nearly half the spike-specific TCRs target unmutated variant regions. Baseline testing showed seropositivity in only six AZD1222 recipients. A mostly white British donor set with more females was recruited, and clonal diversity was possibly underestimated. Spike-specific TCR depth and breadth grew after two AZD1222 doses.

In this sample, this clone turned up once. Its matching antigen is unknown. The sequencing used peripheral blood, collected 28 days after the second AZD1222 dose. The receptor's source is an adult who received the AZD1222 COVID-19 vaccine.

The CDR3 coding sequence is TGTGCCACGGCGAAAGACAGGGCAAGCAATCAGCCCCAGCATTTT. Translation: CATAKDRASNQPQHF. V is TRBV15 and J is TRBJ1-5, with 7 bases aligning to TRBD1. Germline V lookup: CDR1 LNHNV, CDR2 YYDKDF (reference sequence). Trimming cost V 9 bases and J 1 base; bases outside gene matches: 9. The CDR3 is 15 amino acids.